This T cell receptor (beta chain) was captured in a study of T cell repertoires in cytomegalovirus infection. The germline V gene has CDR1 SGHNT and CDR2 YENEEA. This CDR3 contains 16 residues. V dropped 5 bases and J dropped 2 bases, with 18 bases sitting between them. Remarks on this clonotype: The antigen remains unidentified.

TCRdb recomputed calls from the reads with MiXCR, one row per CDR3 protein. The table shows about 830,000 distinct CDR3 sequences, with 30% to 35% occurring only once. Study-wide results and limits: Clonotypes of TCR beta that were HLA-C-restricted and CMV-specific dominated the ex vivo response. Adding up the frequency of public TCR beta families identified people who carried CMV plus the relevant HLA.

The chain has TRBV11-3 and TRBJ2-5; D is possibly TRBD2 (7 bases). The sequencing used cultured CD8+ T cells from PBMCs, collected from culture after CMV antigen stimulation. This receptor was identified in a human donor in good health (CMV status not recorded). Some clones in this sample may be carry-over from other donors' samples. The CDR3 protein is CASSPRRGAGQETQYF. CDR3 coding DNA: TGTGCCAGCAGCCCTCGCCGGGGGGCCGGGCAAGAGACCCAGTACTTC.